This is a list of T cell receptor beta chains from one sample in a study of regulatory T cells in long-lasting Graves disease. Each CDR3 protein is one row after TCRdb ran MiXCR on the multiplex PCR reads. The sample contains hundreds of thousands of distinct CDR3 sequences, roughly a fifth of which appear only once. The material was peripheral blood mononuclear cells (PBMCs), obtained when the disease was refractory, from a patient treated with antithyroid drugs. The source is a female donor with Graves disease. Each CDR3 is given with its conserved first and last residue. Each record gives: J gene, D gene, V gene, clone size, CDR3 DNA, CDR3 protein. D genes are given only for firm matches. Only some rows state a clone size, as once, few, many or a class for expanded clones.

TRBJ2-7	.	TRBV7-2	many	TGTGCCAGCAGCTTAGGCCCTCAGGGGTACGAGCAGTACTTC	CASSLGPQGYEQYF
TRBJ1-2	TRBD1	TRBV7-2	.	TGTGCCAGCAGCCCAAGGACAGGGGGGAACTATGGCTACACCTTC	CASSPRTGGNYGYTF
TRBJ2-7	.	TRBV27	few	TGTGCCAGCAGTTTCCTCCCCCCCCGCCACGAGCAGTACTTC	CASSFLPPRHEQYF
TRBJ2-1	TRBD2	TRBV12-3/TRBV12-4	.	TGTGCCAGCAGCGGGACAGGGGGGACTAGCGGGAGCTACAATGAGCAGTTCTTC	CASSGTGGTSGSYNEQFF
TRBJ2-2	.	TRBV4-1	once	TGCGCCAGCAGCTATGGACAAACTACTAGCACCGGGGAGCTGGTTTTT	CASSYGQTTSTGELVF
TRBJ2-7	.	TRBV7-2	few	TGTGCCAGCAGCTCCCCCTGGGGCAGAAACTACGAGCAGTACTTC	CASSSPWGRNYEQYF
TRBJ1-5	.	TRBV28	many	TGTGCCAGCAGTGGTTACAGGGAAGGCCAGCCCCAGCATTTT	CASSGYREGQPQHF
TRBJ1-2	TRBD1	TRBV7-9	.	TGTGCCAGCAGCTACCGACAGGGGGAATACTATGGCTACACCTTC	CASSYRQGEYYGYTF
TRBJ2-7	.	TRBV2	few	TGTGCCAGCAGTGAAAGTCGACTCCAGGGCGAGCAGTACTTC	CASSESRLQGEQYF
TRBJ2-7	.	TRBV2	.	TGTGCCAGCCAGGCTGAACCCTACGAGCAGTACTTC	CASQAEPYEQYF
TRBJ2-2	TRBD2	TRBV5-1	many	TGCGCCAGCCAAGCGGGGTCCACCCCGAACACCGGGGAGCTGTTTTTT	CASQAGSTPNTGELFF
TRBJ2-7	.	TRBV6-1	.	TGTGCCACAGAGGGGTCCTACGAGCAGTACTTC	CATEGSYEQYF
TRBJ2-1	TRBD2	TRBV27	few	TGTGCCAGCAGTAGGGGACTAGCGGGAGTGGGCAATGAGCAGTTCTTC	CASSRGLAGVGNEQFF
TRBJ2-1	TRBD2	TRBV12-3/TRBV12-4	few	TGTGCCAGCAGTCCCGGACTAGCGGGAGTCTATGAGCAGTTCTTC	CASSPGLAGVYEQFF
TRBJ2-1	TRBD2	TRBV28	.	TGTGCCAGCAGTCCCCTTAGCGGGAGCTCCTACAATGAGCAGTTCTTC	CASSPLSGSSYNEQFF
TRBJ2-5	.	TRBV7-9	many	TGTGCCAGCAGCATTCGACCGGGGCACCAAGAGACCCAGTACTTC	CASSIRPGHQETQYF
TRBJ2-5	TRBD2	TRBV25-1	few	TGTGCCAGCAGTGATTCAATAGCGGGAAGGGTGGAGACCCAGTACTTC	CASSDSIAGRVETQYF
TRBJ2-4	TRBD1	TRBV20-1	few	TGCAGTGCCCCGACAGGGATCATTCAGTACTTC	CSAPTGIIQYF
TRBJ2-2	.	TRBV11-2	.	TGTGCCAGCGAGGATGGGACACGCCACACCGGGGAGCTGTTTTTT	CASEDGTRHTGELFF
TRBJ1-1	.	TRBV29-1	few	TGCAGCGTTACTAACAGACAGACGAACACTGAAGCTTTCTTT	CSVTNRQTNTEAFF
TRBJ2-5	.	TRBV4-1	.	TGCGCCAGCAGCCAAGCCTCTGGAACACCGGAGACCCAGTACTTC	CASSQASGTPETQYF
TRBJ1-1	TRBD1	TRBV18	.	TGTGCCAGCTCACCAGGACAGGCTAAGGCTGAAGCTTTCTTT	CASSPGQAKAEAFF
TRBJ2-7	TRBD2	TRBV20-1	few	TGCAGTGCTAGAGATCATCGGGAGGCAGTAGGGGAGCAGTACTTC	CSARDHREAVGEQYF
TRBJ2-2	TRBD2	TRBV3-1	many	TGTGCCAGCAGCCAAGATCGCAGCGGGAGAGGCACCGGGGAGCTGTTTTTT	CASSQDRSGRGTGELFF
TRBJ1-1	.	TRBV6-5	few	TGTGCCAGCAGTTACTCTCCGGGGGGGAACACTGAAGCTTTCTTT	CASSYSPGGNTEAFF
TRBJ2-7	TRBD2	TRBV20-1	.	TGCAGTGCTCCTCGGGACTACTCTTACGAGCAGTACTTC	CSAPRDYSYEQYF
TRBJ2-3	TRBD2	TRBV6-1	.	TGTGCCAGCATAGTAGCGGGCCCGACAGATACGCAGTATTTT	CASIVAGPTDTQYF
TRBJ2-7	.	TRBV27	many	TGTGCCAGCATTGGTAGCTCCTACGAGCAGTACTTC	CASIGSSYEQYF
TRBJ2-2	TRBD1	TRBV15	.	TGTGCCACCAGCAGAGGACAGGGGGCAACCGGGGAGCTGTTTTTT	CATSRGQGATGELFF
TRBJ1-4	.	TRBV12-3/TRBV12-4	many	TGTGCCAGCAGTCCCCCCGGGGGAACTAATGAAAAACTGTTTTTT	CASSPPGGTNEKLFF
TRBJ1-2	TRBD1	TRBV19	.	TGTGCCAGTAGTATAGACCAGACAGGGGACGGCTATGGCTACACCTTC	CASSIDQTGDGYGYTF
TRBJ2-6	TRBD1	TRBV2	many	TGTGCCAGCAGTGTAGGCGGACAGGGGAACTCTGGGGCCAACGTCCTGACTTTC	CASSVGGQGNSGANVLTF
TRBJ2-2	TRBD1	TRBV6-4	many	TGTGCCAGCAGTGACGGGACAGGGAACACCGGGGAGCTGTTTTTT	CASSDGTGNTGELFF
TRBJ1-6	.	TRBV27	many	TGTGCCAGTGGATCACCCCTCCACTTT	CASGSPLHF
TRBJ2-3	.	TRBV6-5	.	TGTGCCAGCAGTTACGGTGTCAGCACAGATACGCAGTATTTT	CASSYGVSTDTQYF
TRBJ2-7	TRBD2	TRBV4-1	.	TGCGCCAGCAGCCAAACGACTAGCGGTACGTACGAGCAGTACTTC	CASSQTTSGTYEQYF